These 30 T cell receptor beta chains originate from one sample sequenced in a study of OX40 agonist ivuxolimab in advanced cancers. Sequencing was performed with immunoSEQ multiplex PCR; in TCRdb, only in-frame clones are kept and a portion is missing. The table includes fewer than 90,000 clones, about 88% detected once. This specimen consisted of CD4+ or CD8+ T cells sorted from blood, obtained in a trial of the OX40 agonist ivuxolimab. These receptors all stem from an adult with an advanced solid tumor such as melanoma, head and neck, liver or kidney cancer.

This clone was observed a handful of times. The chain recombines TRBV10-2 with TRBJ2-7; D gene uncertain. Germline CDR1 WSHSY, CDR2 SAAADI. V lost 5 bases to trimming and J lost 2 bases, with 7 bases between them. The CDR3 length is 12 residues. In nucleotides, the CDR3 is TGCGCCAGCAGTAGTACTACCTACGAGCAGTACTTC. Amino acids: CASSSTTYEQYF.

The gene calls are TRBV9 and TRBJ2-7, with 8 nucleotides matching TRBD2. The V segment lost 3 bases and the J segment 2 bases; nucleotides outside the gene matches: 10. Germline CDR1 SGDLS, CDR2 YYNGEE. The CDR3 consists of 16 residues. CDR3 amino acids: CASSEGISGEAYEQYF. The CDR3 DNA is TGTGCCAGCAGCGAGGGGATTAGCGGGGAGGCCTACGAGCAGTACTTC.

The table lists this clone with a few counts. The CDR3 reads CASLHRSGNTIYF. CDR3 nucleotides: TGTGCCAGCCTCCACCGCTCTGGAAACACCATATATTTT. The gene calls are TRBV25-1 and TRBJ1-3, with D uncertain. Deletions cut 8 bases from V and 0 bases from J, with 8 bases between. This CDR3 has 13 residues. Germline-derived CDR1 and CDR2 are MGHDK and SYGVNS.

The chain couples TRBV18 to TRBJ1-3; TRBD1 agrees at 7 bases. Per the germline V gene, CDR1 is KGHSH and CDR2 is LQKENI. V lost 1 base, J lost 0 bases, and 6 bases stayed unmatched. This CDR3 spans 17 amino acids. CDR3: CASSPLPTGLSGNTIYF. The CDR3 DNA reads TGTGCCAGCTCACCACTCCCGACAGGGCTCTCTGGAAACACCATATATTTT.

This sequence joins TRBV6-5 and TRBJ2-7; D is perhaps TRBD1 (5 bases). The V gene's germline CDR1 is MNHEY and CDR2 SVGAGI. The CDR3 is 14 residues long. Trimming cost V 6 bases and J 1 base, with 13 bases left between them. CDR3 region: CASRERQLSYEQYF. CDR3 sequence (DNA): TGTGCCAGCAGAGAACGACAGTTATCCTACGAGCAGTACTTC.

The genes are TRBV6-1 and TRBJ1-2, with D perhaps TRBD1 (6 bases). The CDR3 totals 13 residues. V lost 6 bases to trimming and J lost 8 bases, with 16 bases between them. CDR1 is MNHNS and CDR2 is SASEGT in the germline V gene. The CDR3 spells CASRDDRPQGYTF. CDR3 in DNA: TGTGCCAGCAGGGACGACAGGCCCCAAGGCTACACCTTC.

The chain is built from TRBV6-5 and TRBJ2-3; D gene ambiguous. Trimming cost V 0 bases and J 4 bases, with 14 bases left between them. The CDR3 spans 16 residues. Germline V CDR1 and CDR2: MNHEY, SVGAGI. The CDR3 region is CASSYSELLGPDTQYF. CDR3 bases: TGTGCCAGCAGTTACTCGGAACTCCTGGGCCCAGATACGCAGTATTTT.

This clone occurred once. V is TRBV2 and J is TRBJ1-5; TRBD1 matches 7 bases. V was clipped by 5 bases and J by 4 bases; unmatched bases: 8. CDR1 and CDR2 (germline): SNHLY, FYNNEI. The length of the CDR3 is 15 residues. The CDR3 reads CASSRSGTDNQPQHF. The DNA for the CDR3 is TGTGCCAGCAGTAGATCCGGGACAGATAATCAGCCCCAGCATTTT.

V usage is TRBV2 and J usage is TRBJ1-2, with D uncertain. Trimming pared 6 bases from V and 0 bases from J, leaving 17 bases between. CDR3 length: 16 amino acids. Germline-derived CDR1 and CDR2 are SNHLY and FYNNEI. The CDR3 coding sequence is TGTGCCAGCAGCCTTACACTTACATCACCTAACTATGGCTACACCTTC. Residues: CASSLTLTSPNYGYTF.

In DNA, the CDR3 is TGTGCCAGCAGCTCCGACAGGGTAGTAGGCTACACCTTC. Its translation is CASSSDRVVGYTF. V usage is TRBV2 and J usage is TRBJ1-2; 7 nucleotides match TRBD1. V gave up 6 bases and J gave up 8 bases; unmatched junction bases: 9. CDR1 and CDR2 (germline): SNHLY, FYNNEI. This CDR3 is built from 13 residues. Full variable domain (rest looked up from reference TRBV2 and TRBJ1-2): EPEVTQTPSHQVTQMGQEVILRCVPISNHLYFYWYRQILGQKVEFLVSFYNNEISEKSEIFDDQFSVERPDGSNFTLKIRSTKLEDSAMYFCASSSDRVVGYTFGSGTRLTVV.

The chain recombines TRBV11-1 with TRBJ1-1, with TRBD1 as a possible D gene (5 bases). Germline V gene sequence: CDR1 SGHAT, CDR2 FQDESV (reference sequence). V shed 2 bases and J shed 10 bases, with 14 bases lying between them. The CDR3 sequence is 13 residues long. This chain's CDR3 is CASSLREGAVAFF. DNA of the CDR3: TGTGCCAGCAGCTTACGGGAAGGGGCTGTAGCTTTCTTT. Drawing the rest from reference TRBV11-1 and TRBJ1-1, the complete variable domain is EAEVAQSPRYKITEKSQAVAFWCDPISGHATLYWYRQILGQGPELLVQFQDESVVDDSQLPKDRFSAERLKGVDSTLKIQPAELGDSAMYLCASSLREGAVAFFGQGTRLTVV.

CDR3 amino acids: CASSAAGTETDTQYF. In nucleotides, the CDR3 is TGTGCCAGTAGTGCAGCCGGGACAGAGACAGATACGCAGTATTTT. This sequence joins TRBV19 and TRBJ2-3; 7 bases are shared with TRBD1. This CDR3 is 15 amino acids long. V was clipped by 5 bases and J by 3 bases; unmatched bases: 8. In germline, CDR1 is LNHDA, CDR2 SQIVND (reference sequence).

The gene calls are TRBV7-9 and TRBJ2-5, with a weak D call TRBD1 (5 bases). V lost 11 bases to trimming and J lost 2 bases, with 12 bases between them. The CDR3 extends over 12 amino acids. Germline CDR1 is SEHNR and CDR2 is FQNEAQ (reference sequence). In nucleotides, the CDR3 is TGTGCCGGATCAGGGATACAAGAGACCCAGTACTTC. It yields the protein CAGSGIQETQYF.

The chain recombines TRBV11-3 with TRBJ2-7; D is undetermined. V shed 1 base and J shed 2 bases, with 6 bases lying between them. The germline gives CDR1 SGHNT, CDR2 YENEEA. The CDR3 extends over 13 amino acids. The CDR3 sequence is CASSLGETYEQYF. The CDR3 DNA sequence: TGTGCCAGCAGCTTAGGTGAGACCTACGAGCAGTACTTC.

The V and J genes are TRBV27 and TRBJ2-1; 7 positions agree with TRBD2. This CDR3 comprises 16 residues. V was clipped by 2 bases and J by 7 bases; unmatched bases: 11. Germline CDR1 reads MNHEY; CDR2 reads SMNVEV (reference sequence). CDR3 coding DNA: TGTGCCAGCAGTTTACAACCCGGGGGGACCAGAAATGAGCAGTTCTTC. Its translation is CASSLQPGGTRNEQFF.

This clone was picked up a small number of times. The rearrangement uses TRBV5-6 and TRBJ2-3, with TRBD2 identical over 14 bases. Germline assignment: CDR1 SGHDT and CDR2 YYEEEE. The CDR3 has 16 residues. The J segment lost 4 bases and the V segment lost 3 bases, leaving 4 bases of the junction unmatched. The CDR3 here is CASSWGLAGVADTQYF. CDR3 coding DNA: TGTGCCAGCAGCTGGGGACTAGCGGGGGTAGCAGATACGCAGTATTTT.

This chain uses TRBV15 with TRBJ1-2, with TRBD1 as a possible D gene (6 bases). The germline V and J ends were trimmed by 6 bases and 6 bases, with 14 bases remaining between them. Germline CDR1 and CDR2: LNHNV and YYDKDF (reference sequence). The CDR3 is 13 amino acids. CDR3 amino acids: CATRTQNRDGYTF. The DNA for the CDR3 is TGTGCCACCAGAACTCAAAACAGGGATGGCTACACCTTC. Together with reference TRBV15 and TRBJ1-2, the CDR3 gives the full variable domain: DAMVIQNPRYQVTQFGKPVTLSCSQTLNHNVMYWYQQKSSQAPKLLFHYYDKDFNNEADTPDNFQSRRPNTSFCFLDIRSPGLGDTAMYLCATRTQNRDGYTFGSGTRLTVV.

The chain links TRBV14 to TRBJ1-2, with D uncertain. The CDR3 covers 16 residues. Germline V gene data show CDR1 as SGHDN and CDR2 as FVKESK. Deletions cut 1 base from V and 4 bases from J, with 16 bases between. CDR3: CASSQAGLGPSYGYTF. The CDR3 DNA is TGTGCCAGCAGCCAAGCCGGCCTAGGTCCTAGCTATGGCTACACCTTC.

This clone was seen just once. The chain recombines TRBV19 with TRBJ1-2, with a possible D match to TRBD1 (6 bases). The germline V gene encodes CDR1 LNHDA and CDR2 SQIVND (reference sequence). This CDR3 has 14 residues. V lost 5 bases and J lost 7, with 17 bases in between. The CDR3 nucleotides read TGTGCCAGTAGTCTAGTCAGGGGAGCGCCTGGCTACACCTTC. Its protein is CASSLVRGAPGYTF.

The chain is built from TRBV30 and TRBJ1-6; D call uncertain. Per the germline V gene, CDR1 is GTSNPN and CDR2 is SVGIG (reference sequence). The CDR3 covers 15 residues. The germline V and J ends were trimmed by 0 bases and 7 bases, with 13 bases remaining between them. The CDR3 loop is CAWSVRGGRNSPLHF. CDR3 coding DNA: TGTGCCTGGAGTGTACGGGGAGGGAGGAATTCACCCCTCCACTTT. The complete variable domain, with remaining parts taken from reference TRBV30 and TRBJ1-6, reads SQTIHQWPATLVQPVGSPLSLECTVEGTSNPNLYWYRQAAGRGLQLLFYSVGIGQISSEVPQNLSASRPQDRQFILSSKKLLLSDSGFYLCAWSVRGGRNSPLHFGNGTRLTVT.

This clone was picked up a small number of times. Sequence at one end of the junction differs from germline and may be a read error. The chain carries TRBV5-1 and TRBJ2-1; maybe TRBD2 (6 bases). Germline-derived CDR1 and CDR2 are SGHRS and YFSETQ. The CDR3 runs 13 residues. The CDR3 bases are TGCGCCAGCGGCAATGGAGGGCTGAATGGGCAGTTCTTC. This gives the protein CASGNGGLNGQFF.

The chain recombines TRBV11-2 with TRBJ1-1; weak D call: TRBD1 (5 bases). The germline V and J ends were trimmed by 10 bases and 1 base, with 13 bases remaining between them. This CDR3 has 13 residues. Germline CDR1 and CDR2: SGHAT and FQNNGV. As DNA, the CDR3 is TGTGCCACCTCCCGGGGACGGAACACTGAAGCTTTCTTT. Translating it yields CATSRGRNTEAFF.

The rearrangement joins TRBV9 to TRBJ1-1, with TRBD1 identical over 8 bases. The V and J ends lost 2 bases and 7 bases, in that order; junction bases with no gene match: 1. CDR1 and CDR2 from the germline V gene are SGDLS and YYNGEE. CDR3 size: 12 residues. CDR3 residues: CASSVGTGEAFF. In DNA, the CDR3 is TGTGCCAGCAGCGTGGGGACAGGTGAAGCTTTCTTT.

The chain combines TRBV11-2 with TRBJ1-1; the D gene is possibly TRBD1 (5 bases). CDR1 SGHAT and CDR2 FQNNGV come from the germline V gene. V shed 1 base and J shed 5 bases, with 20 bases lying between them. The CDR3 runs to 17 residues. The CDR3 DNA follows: TGTGCCAGCAGCTTAGTCCTTACGAGGACACCGGGGACTGAAGCTTTCTTT. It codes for CASSLVLTRTPGTEAFF.

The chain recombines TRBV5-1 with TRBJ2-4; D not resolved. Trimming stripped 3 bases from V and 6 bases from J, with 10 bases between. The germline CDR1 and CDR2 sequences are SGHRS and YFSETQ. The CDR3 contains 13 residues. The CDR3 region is CASSSLMGNIQYF. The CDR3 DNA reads TGCGCCAGCAGCTCCCTGATGGGAAACATTCAGTACTTC.

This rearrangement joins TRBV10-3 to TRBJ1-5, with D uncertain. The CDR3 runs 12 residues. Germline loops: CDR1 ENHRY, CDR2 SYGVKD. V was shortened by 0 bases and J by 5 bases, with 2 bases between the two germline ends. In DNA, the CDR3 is TGTGCCATCAGTGAGTCGGATCAGCCCCAGCATTTT. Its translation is CAISESDQPQHF.

CDR3 residues: CASSGTPENQPQHF. DNA for the CDR3: TGTGCCAGCAGCGGGACTCCCGAGAATCAGCCCCAGCATTTT. J is TRBJ1-5 and V is TRBV7-2; the D gene is possibly TRBD1 (5 bases). V was trimmed by 5 bases and J by 4 bases, leaving 12 bases between them. The CDR3 has 14 amino acids. Germline V gene sequence: CDR1 SGHTA, CDR2 FQGNSA.

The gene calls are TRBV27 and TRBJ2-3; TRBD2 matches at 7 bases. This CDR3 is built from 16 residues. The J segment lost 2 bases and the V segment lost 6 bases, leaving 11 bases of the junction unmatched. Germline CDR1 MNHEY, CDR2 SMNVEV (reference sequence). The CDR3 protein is CASRSWSGALTDTQYF. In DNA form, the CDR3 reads TGTGCCAGCAGATCATGGAGCGGGGCCCTCACAGATACGCAGTATTTT.

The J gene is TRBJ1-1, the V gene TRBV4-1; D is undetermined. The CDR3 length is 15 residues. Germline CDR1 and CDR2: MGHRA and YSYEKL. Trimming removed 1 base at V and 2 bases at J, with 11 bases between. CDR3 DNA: TGCGCCAGCAGCCAAGTGGGCAGAACAAACACTGAAGCTTTCTTT. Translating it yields CASSQVGRTNTEAFF.

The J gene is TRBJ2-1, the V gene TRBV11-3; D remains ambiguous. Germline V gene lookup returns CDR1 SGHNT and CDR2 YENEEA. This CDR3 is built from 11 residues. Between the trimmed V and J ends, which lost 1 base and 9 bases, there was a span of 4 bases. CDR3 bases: TGTGCCAGCAGCTTAGGACCTGAGCAGTTCTTC. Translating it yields CASSLGPEQFF.